A single sample is the source of the 2 T cell receptor beta chains below, sequenced in a study of OX40 agonist ivuxolimab in advanced cancers. Sequenced by immunoSEQ multiplex PCR; TCRdb stores in-frame clones only, minus some. The repertoire includes over 40,000 clones, about 87% of them detected once, and 20% to 25% sits in the top ten. Sequencing was performed on CD4+ or CD8+ T cells sorted from blood, taken in a trial of the OX40 agonist ivuxolimab. All receptors derive from an adult with an advanced solid tumor such as melanoma, head and neck, liver or kidney cancer.

The V call is TRBV29-1, the J call TRBJ2-1; 11 positions agree with TRBD2. This CDR3 spans 14 amino acids. Trimming cost V 6 bases and J 6 bases; bases outside gene matches: 7. The germline CDR1 and CDR2 sequences are SQVTM and ANQGSEA. CDR3 residues: CSVRGTSGFNEQFF. CDR3 DNA: TGCAGCGTACGCGGGACTAGCGGTTTCAATGAGCAGTTCTTC.

The rearrangement links TRBV27 to TRBJ2-4, with a tentative D call TRBD1 (6 bases). V was clipped by 4 bases and J by 1 base, with 8 bases between them. The CDR3 loop spans 14 amino acids. The germline gives CDR1 MNHEY, CDR2 SMNVEV (reference sequence). CDR3: CASSWGPAKNIQYF. CDR3 in DNA: TGTGCCAGCAGTTGGGGGCCGGCCAAAAACATTCAGTACTTC.